The T cell receptor (beta chain) described here comes from a study of monozygotic twins with cystic fibrosis. Study observations and caveats: Nucleotide-identical clonotype sharing was significantly higher within monozygotic CF twin pairs than between unrelated CF individuals. The repertoire was suggested to be naive-dominated, clonality median roughly 0.0093.

With respect to this clone: The target antigen is unknown.

The repertoire was sequenced with immunoSEQ multiplex PCR; TCRdb's copy has only in-frame clones and lacks some. The sample holds approximately 33,000 clones, over 75% seen once. Sequenced sample: blood. The clonotype comes from a girl aged 2-10 years with cystic fibrosis.

CDR3 region: CASSLFQLGSTDTQYF. The CDR3 DNA reads as TGCGCCAGCAGCTTGTTCCAGCTGGGCAGCACAGATACGCAGTATTTT. The chain is built from TRBV5-1 and TRBJ2-3; D uncertain. Germline V gene sequence: CDR1 SGHRS, CDR2 YFSETQ. The germline V and J ends were trimmed by 1 base and 0 bases, with 12 bases remaining between them. CDR3 size: 16 residues.